Sequencing of this T cell receptor beta chain was carried out in a study of shared clonotypes between healthy human individuals. Regarding this clone: Its antigen is not identified. Other DNA sequences in the same sample also yield this CDR3.

Germline V CDR1 and CDR2: LNHNV, YYDKDF (reference sequence). The CDR3 sequence is 12 residues long. V shed 1 base and J shed 7 bases, with 8 bases lying between them. Genomic DNA of each subset was evenly split across several immunoSEQ plates. Only in-frame clones appear in the TCRdb table, and some are missing; sequencing was by immunoSEQ multiplex PCR. This sample has about 2.3 million clones, with around 90% found just once. Partitioning of CD4+ cells yielded a CD45RA+ naive subset and a CD45RA-negative memory subset. Findings and caveats of the study: Shared across a few donors were 4% to 5% of the naive CD4 clonotypes. Some clonotypes were shared by all four sorted-subset donors, while others were not shared. The non-shared ones had lower generation probabilities than the shared ones.

The chain uses TRBV15 and TRBJ2-7, with a tentative D call TRBD2 (6 bases). This TCR came from a man younger than 35 in good health. Some clones in this sample may be carry-over from other donors' samples. Sample: naive CD4+ T cells from PBMCs. Sample subset: CD45RA+ positively selected. This CDR3 reads CATSRVGGEQYF. The CDR3 DNA follows: TGTGCCACCAGCAGAGTTGGGGGGGAGCAGTACTTC. Full variable domain (outside the CDR3, taken from reference TRBV15 and TRBJ2-7): DAMVIQNPRYQVTQFGKPVTLSCSQTLNHNVMYWYQQKSSQAPKLLFHYYDKDFNNEADTPDNFQSRRPNTSFCFLDIRSPGLGDTAMYLCATSRVGGEQYFGPGTRLTVT.